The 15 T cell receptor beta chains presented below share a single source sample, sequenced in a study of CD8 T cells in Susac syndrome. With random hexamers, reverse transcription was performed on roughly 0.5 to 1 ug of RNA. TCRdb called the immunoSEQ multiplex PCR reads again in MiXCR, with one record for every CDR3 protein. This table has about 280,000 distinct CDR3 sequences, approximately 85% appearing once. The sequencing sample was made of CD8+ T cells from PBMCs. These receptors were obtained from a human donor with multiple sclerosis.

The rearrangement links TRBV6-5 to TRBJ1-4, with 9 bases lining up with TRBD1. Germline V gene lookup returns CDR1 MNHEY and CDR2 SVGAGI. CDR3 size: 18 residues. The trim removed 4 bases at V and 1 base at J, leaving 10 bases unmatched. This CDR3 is CASSFYRGRDVTNEKLFF. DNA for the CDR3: TGTGCCAGCAGTTTTTACAGGGGGCGAGATGTAACTAATGAAAAACTGTTTTTT.

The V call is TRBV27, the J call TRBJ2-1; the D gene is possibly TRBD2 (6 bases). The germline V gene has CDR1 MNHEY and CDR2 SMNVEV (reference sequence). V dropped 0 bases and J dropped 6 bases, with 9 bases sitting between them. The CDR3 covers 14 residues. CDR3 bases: TGTGCCAGCAGTTTATCGGGAGGCAGCAATGAGCAGTTCTTC. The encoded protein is CASSLSGGSNEQFF.

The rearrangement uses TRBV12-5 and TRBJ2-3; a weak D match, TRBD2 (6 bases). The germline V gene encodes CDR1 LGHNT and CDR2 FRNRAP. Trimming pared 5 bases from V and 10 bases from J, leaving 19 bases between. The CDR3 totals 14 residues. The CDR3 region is CASGPGTPDLAQYF. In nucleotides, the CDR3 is TGTGCTAGTGGTCCCGGGACTCCTGATTTGGCGCAGTATTTT.

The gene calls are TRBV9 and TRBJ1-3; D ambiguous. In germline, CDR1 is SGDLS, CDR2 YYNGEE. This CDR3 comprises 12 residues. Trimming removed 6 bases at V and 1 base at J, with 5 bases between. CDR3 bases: TGTGCCAGCAAAGGGTCTGGAAACACCATATATTTT. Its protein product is CASKGSGNTIYF.

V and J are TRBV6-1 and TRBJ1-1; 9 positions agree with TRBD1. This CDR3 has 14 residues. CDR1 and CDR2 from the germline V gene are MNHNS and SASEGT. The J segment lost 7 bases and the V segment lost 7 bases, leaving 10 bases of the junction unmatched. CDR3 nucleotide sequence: TGTGCCAGCACCCTGACAGGGGGGAGGGGTGAAGCTTTCTTT. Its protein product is CASTLTGGRGEAFF.

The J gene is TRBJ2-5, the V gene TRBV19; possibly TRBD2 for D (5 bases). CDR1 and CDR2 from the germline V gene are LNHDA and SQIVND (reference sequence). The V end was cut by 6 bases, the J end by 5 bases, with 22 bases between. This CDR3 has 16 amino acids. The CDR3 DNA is TGTGCCAGTAGCACCGCCGGGAAATCTAAGTGGGAGACCCAGTACTTC. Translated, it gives CASSTAGKSKWETQYF.

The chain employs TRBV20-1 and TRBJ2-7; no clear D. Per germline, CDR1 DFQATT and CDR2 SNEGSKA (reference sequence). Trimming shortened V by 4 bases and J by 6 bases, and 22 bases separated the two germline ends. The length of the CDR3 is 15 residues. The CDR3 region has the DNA TGCAGTGCTACCAAAATCCCGAATACCCGACGCGAGCAGTACTTC. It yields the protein CSATKIPNTRREQYF.

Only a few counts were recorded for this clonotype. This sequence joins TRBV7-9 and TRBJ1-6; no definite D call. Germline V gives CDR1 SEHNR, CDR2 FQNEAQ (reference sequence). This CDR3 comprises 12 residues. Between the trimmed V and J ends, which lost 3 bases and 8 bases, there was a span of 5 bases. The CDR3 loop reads CASSLGDSPLHF. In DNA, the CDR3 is TGTGCCAGCAGCTTGGGAGATTCACCCCTCCACTTT.

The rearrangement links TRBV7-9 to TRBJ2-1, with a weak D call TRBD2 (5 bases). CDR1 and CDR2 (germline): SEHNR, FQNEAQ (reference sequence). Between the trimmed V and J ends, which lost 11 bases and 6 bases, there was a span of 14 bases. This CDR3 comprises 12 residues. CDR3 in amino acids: CASTNGVNEQFF. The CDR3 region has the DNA TGTGCCTCCACGAACGGGGTCAATGAGCAGTTCTTC.

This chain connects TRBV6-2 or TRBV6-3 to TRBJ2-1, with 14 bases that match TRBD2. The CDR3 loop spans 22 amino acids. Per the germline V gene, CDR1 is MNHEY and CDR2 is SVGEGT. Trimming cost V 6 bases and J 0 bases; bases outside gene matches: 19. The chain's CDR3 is CASRMDRTGTSGSVHSYNEQFF. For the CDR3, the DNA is TGTGCCAGCAGAATGGACAGAACCGGGACTAGCGGGAGTGTCCACTCCTACAATGAGCAGTTCTTC.

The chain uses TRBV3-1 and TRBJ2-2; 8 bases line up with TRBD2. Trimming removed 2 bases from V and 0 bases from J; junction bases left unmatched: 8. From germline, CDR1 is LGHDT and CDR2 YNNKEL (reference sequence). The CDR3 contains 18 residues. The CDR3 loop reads CASSQLGRATANTGELFF. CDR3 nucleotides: TGTGCCAGCAGCCAACTCGGGAGGGCCACAGCGAACACCGGGGAGCTGTTTTTT.

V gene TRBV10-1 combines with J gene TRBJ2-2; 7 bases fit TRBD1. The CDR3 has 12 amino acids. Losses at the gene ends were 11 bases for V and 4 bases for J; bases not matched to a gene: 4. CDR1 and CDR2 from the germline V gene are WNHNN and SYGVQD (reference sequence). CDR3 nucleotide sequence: TGCGCCTCTCAGGGGGTCACCGGGGAGCTGTTTTTT. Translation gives CASQGVTGELFF.

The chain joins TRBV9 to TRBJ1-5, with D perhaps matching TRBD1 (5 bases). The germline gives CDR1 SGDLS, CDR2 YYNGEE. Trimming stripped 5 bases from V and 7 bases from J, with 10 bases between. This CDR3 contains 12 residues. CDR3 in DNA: TGTGCCAGCAGTGGGGGGAACCAGCCCCAGCATTTT. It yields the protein CASSGGNQPQHF.

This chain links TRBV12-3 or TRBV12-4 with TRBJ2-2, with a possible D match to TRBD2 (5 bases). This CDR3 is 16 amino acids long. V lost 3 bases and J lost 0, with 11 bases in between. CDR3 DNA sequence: TGTGCCAGCAGTTTCTCTAGCATGGCGAACACCGGGGAGCTGTTTTTT. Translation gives CASSFSSMANTGELFF.

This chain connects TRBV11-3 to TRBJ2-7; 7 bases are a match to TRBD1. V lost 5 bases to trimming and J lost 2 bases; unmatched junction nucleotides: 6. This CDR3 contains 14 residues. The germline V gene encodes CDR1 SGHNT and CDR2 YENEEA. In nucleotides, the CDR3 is TGTGCCAGCAGCCGAAGGGACAGCCCCTACGAGCAGTACTTC. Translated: CASSRRDSPYEQYF.